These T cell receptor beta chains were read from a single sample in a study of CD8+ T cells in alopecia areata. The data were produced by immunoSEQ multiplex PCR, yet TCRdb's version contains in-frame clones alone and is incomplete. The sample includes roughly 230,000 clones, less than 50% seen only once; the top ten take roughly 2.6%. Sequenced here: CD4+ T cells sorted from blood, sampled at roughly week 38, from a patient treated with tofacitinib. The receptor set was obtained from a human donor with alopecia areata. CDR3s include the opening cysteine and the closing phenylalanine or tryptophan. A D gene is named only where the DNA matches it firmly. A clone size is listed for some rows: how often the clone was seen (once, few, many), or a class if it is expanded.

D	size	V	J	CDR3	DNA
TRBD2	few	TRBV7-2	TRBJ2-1	CASRGGGTYNEQFF	TGTGCCAGCAGGGGCGGGGGGACCTACAATGAGCAGTTCTTC
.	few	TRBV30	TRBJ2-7	CAWSRRDFEQYF	TGTGCCTGGAGTCGGCGGGATTTCGAGCAGTACTTC
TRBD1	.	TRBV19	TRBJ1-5	CARDRDSNQPQHF	TGTGCCAGGGACAGGGATAGCAATCAGCCCCAGCATTTT
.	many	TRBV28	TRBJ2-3	CASSTGPSTDTQYF	TGTGCCAGCAGCACCGGCCCGTCCACAGATACGCAGTATTTT
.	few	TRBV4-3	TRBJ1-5	CASSQDAGVDQPQHF	TGCGCCAGCAGCCAAGATGCGGGGGTGGATCAGCCCCAGCATTTT
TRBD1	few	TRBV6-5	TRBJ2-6	CASMGTAGANVLTF	TGTGCCAGCATGGGGACAGCCGGAGCCAACGTCCTGACTTTC
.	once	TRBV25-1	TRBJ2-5	CATRSAEHQETQYF	TGTGCCACCAGGTCGGCAGAGCATCAAGAGACCCAGTACTTC
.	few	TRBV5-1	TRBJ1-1	CASSLQGGGTEAFF	TGCGCCAGCAGCCTTCAAGGAGGGGGCACTGAAGCTTTCTTT
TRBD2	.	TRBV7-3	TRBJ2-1	CASSLTGRELYNEQFF	TGTGCCAGCAGCTTAACGGGGCGGGAGCTCTACAATGAGCAGTTCTTC
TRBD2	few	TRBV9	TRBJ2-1	CASSKGGLGYNEQFF	TGTGCCAGCAGTAAGGGGGGACTAGGGTACAATGAGCAGTTCTTC
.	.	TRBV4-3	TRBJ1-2	CASSHPGGTGYTF	TGCGCCAGCAGCCATCCGGGGGGAACCGGCTACACCTTC
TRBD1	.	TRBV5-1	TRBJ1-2	CASSATGFDGYTF	TGCGCCAGCAGCGCGACAGGGTTCGATGGCTACACCTTC
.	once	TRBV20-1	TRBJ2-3	CSASMRDRQYF	TGCAGTGCTAGTATGCGGGACAGGCAGTATTTT
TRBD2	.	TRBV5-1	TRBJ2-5	CASSLTTSGDQETQYF	TGCGCCAGCAGCTTGACAACTAGCGGGGACCAAGAGACCCAGTACTTC
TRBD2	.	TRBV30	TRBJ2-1	CAWSRTSYEQFF	TGTGCCTGGAGTCGGACTAGCTATGAGCAGTTCTTC
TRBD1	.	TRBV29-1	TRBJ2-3	CSVQGGDTQYF	TGCAGCGTACAGGGGGGAGATACGCAGTATTTT
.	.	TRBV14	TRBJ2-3	CASSQDLDAETQYF	TGTGCCAGCAGCCAAGATCTTGACGCGGAGACGCAGTATTTT
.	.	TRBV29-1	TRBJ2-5	CSVAGQEAQYF	TGCAGCGTTGCCGGCCAAGAGGCCCAGTACTTC
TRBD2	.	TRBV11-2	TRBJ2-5	CASSGTSGRETQYF	TGTGCCAGCAGCGGGACTAGCGGGAGAGAGACCCAGTACTTC
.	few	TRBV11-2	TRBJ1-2	CASSTPRGSYGYTF	TGTGCCAGCAGCACCCCCCGGGGCTCCTATGGCTACACCTTC
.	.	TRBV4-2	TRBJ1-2	CASSQDGVGLYGYTF	TGTGCCAGCAGCCAAGATGGAGTAGGACTTTATGGCTACACCTTC
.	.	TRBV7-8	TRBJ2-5	CASSLVSGGFLYF	TGTGCCAGCAGCTTAGTGAGCGGAGGCTTCCTGTACTTC
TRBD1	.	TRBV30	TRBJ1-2	CAWSFRDRTLYGYTF	TGTGCCTGGAGCTTCCGGGACAGGACCCTCTATGGCTACACCTTC
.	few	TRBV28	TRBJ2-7	CASSWTTGEQYF	TGTGCCAGCAGTTGGACGACCGGCGAGCAGTACTTC
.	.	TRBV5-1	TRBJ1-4	CASSLVGVNEKLFF	TGCGCCAGCAGCTTGGTGGGGGTTAATGAAAAACTGTTTTTT
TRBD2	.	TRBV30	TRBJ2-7	CAWRTSGSYEQYF	TGTGCCTGGAGGACTAGCGGATCCTACGAGCAGTACTTC
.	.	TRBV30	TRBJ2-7	CAWSERAPRQYF	TGTGCCTGGAGTGAGCGGGCCCCGCGGCAGTACTTC
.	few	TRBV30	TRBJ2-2	CAWSVRGAGELFF	TGTGCCTGGAGTGTAAGGGGGGCCGGGGAGCTGTTTTTT
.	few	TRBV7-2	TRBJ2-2	CASSLGVGGELFF	TGTGCCAGCAGCTTAGGAGTGGGCGGGGAGCTGTTTTTT